The T cell receptor beta chain described here comes from a study of shared clonotypes between healthy human individuals. With 7 bases removed from V and 8 bases from J, the gap between germline ends came to 9 bases. Per germline, CDR1 SNHLY and CDR2 FYNNEI. The CDR3 is 11 residues long. Turning to this clone: The antigen remains undetermined.

Study-wide results and limits: Clonotype sharing among donors was thought likely to change with sequencing depth.

The assay was run at deep level. Authors' processing steps: In the immunoSEQ data, sequences were junction-only and lacked quality scores, so filtering differed. The table came from immunoSEQ multiplex PCR; TCRdb's copy has only in-frame clones and leaves some out. V and J calls and clone size are copied from that table; D and trimming were computed from the DNA. This table holds fewer than 650,000 clones, roughly 79% found once. The study enrolled healthy HIV-negative adults without recent acute infections or vaccinations as donors. The rearrangement uses TRBV2 and TRBJ2-1; D is unresolved. The sample was PBMCs. The TCR comes from a middle-aged woman in good health. Some clones in this sample may be carry-over from other donors' samples. This CDR3 is CASMASDEQFF. The CDR3 coding sequence is TGTGCCAGCATGGCATCCGATGAGCAGTTCTTC.